The 20 T cell receptor beta chains presented below share a single source sample, sequenced in a study of regulatory T cells in long-lasting Graves disease (dated by TCRdb to about 2021). Sample time point, as interpreted from the label and publication: newly diagnosed GD, antithyroid drugs for less than 3 months. For both TCR sequencing and RNA sequencing, RNA was extracted from PBMCs using TRIzol. The library was generated by multiplex PCR. Data came from an Illumina HiSeq 4000. iRepertoire HTBI primers and Arm-PCR amplification of CDR3 regions were used to construct TCR beta libraries. The public sequencing data were trimmed at Q25 with fastp and processed into clonotypes with MiXCR by TCRdb, which kept only in-frame beta chains. Merged by CDR3 protein, the rows form single entries marked with the most common genes and DNA. The sample table records 400,000 to 650,000 distinct CDR3 sequences; about 15% of these occur just once. The ten biggest clones cover roughly 25% of the sample.

This sample was shared with a second study, whose subject was T cells in Graves' hyperthyroidism and ophthalmopathy.

The starting material was peripheral blood mononuclear cells (PBMCs), obtained at new diagnosis, from a patient treated with antithyroid drugs. The receptors come from a woman aged 35-65 years with Graves disease. Donor details come from another sample of the same person, matched by shared clones.

This rearrangement joins TRBV19 to TRBJ1-5; 8 nucleotides align to TRBD1. The CDR3 is 14 amino acids. The junction had 9 bases not matched to a gene; V was cut back by 7 bases and J by 7 bases. Germline CDR1 and CDR2: LNHDA and SQIVND (reference sequence). CDR3 coding DNA: TGTGCCAGTATAGGGGACAGGACCTTACAGCCCCAGCATTTT. Amino acid sequence: CASIGDRTLQPQHF.

This clonotype was seen many times. The chain links TRBV12-3 or TRBV12-4 to TRBJ1-5, with D possibly TRBD1 on 5 matching bases. Trimming took 6 bases from V and 9 from J, leaving 12 bases between them. The CDR3 loop spans 12 amino acids. The chain's CDR3 is CASRSTGPPQHF. CDR3 coding DNA: TGTGCCAGCAGGTCTACGGGGCCGCCCCAGCATTTT.

The chain has TRBV7-6 and TRBJ2-3; a possible D gene is TRBD1 (6 bases). The V end lost 5 bases, the J end lost 0 bases, and 12 bases lay between the germline ends. The CDR3 length is 15 residues. The germline V gene has CDR1 SGHVS and CDR2 FNYEAQ. CDR3 nucleotides: TGTGCCAGCAGCCCAGTGGGGGCGAGCACAGATACGCAGTATTTT. Translated: CASSPVGASTDTQYF.

Details on this clonotype: A much larger clone differs from this one at a single base, so this may be a read error. The gene calls are TRBV2 and TRBJ1-2; weak D call: TRBD1 (6 bases). From germline, CDR1 is SNHLY and CDR2 FYNNEI. Trimming took off 10 bases at V and 8 bases at J, with 23 bases between the two ends. This CDR3 has 14 residues. This CDR3 is CANRATGQSGGYTF. The CDR3 region has the DNA TGTGCCAACAGAGCGACAGGACAGTCGGGCGGCTACACCTTC. The full variable domain, completed using reference TRBV2 and TRBJ1-2, is EPEVTQTPSHQVTQMGQEVILRCVPISNHLYFYWYRQILGQKVEFLVSFYNNEISEKSEIFDDQFSVERPDGSNFTLKIRSTKLEDSAMYFCANRATGQSGGYTFGSGTRLTVV.

This clonotype was recorded a few times. The CDR3 reads CASSGRLNEQFF. In DNA, the CDR3 is TGTGCCAGCAGCGGGCGACTTAATGAGCAGTTCTTC. The gene calls are TRBV11-2 and TRBJ2-1; unclear D gene. The CDR3 loop spans 12 amino acids. The V end lost 5 bases, the J end lost 7 bases, and 9 bases lay between the germline ends. CDR1 SGHAT and CDR2 FQNNGV come from the germline V gene.

This clonotype was counted a few times. The chain employs TRBV18 and TRBJ2-7; 10 nucleotides line up with TRBD2. V was clipped by 3 bases and J by 4 bases; unmatched bases: 3. The CDR3 covers 14 residues. Per the germline V gene, CDR1 is KGHSH and CDR2 is LQKENI. CDR3 coding DNA: TGTGCCAGCTCACCTCTAGCGGGGGTTTACGAGCAGTACTTC. Translated: CASSPLAGVYEQYF.

This clonotype was observed many times. The rearrangement uses TRBV3-1 and TRBJ2-1; no clear D gene. Trimming removed 3 bases from V and 8 bases from J, with 23 bases in between. This CDR3 contains 17 residues. Germline assignment: CDR1 LGHDT and CDR2 YNNKEL (reference sequence). The CDR3: CASSHRVRQSHWDEQFF. Written as DNA, the CDR3 is TGTGCCAGCAGCCACCGGGTAAGGCAGAGCCACTGGGATGAGCAGTTCTTC.

This clonotype occurred many times. The chain uses TRBV28 and TRBJ1-2; no definite D call. Trimming took 3 bases from V and 8 from J, leaving 4 bases between them. The CDR3 has 10 residues. Germline V gene lookup returns CDR1 MDHEN and CDR2 SYDVKM. CDR3 sequence: CASSFNGYTF. The CDR3 DNA is TGTGCCAGCAGTTTTAACGGCTACACCTTC.

There are a few counts of this clonotype. The gene calls are TRBV14 and TRBJ2-5, with D unclear. V gave up 0 bases and J gave up 5 bases, with 4 bases separating them. CDR3 length equals 12 residues. Germline assignment: CDR1 SGHDN and CDR2 FVKESK. CDR3 loop: CASSQEMETQYF. In nucleotides, the CDR3 is TGTGCCAGCAGCCAAGAGATGGAGACCCAGTACTTC. Filled out from reference TRBV14 and TRBJ2-5, the complete variable domain reads EAGVTQFPSHSVIEKGQTVTLRCDPISGHDNLYWYRRVMGKEIKFLLHFVKESKQDESGMPNNRFLAERTGGTYSTLKVQPAELEDSGVYFCASSQEMETQYFGPGTRLLVL.

In this sample, this clonotype turned up many times. The V gene is TRBV2, the J gene TRBJ1-5; D is uncertain. Germline loops: CDR1 SNHLY, CDR2 FYNNEI. Trimming pared 6 bases from V and 4 bases from J, leaving 7 bases between. The CDR3 loop spans 12 amino acids. CDR3 region: CASSDQNQPQHF. CDR3 in DNA: TGTGCCAGCAGCGACCAGAATCAGCCCCAGCATTTT. The full variable domain, rest sourced from reference TRBV2 and TRBJ1-5, is EPEVTQTPSHQVTQMGQEVILRCVPISNHLYFYWYRQILGQKVEFLVSFYNNEISEKSEIFDDQFSVERPDGSNFTLKIRSTKLEDSAMYFCASSDQNQPQHFGDGTRLSIL.

This clonotype was detected ten times or more. The J gene is TRBJ2-1, the V gene TRBV5-1; the D is unclear. Trimming removed 1 base from V and 4 bases from J, with 12 bases in between. CDR3 size: 15 residues. Germline V gene sequence: CDR1 SGHRS, CDR2 YFSETQ. CDR3 DNA sequence: TGCGCCAGCAGCTTGCTGCAGGCGGAATACAATGAGCAGTTCTTC. Translated, it gives CASSLLQAEYNEQFF.

This clonotype was detected only a few times. The chain combines TRBV4-1 with TRBJ2-5; D is perhaps TRBD2 (5 bases). The CDR3 is 16 residues long. The germline V gene encodes CDR1 MGHRA and CDR2 YSYEKL. Trimming left V 0 bases short and J 4 bases short, with 15 bases between. The CDR3 loop is CASSQETPSSGETQYF. CDR3 DNA: TGCGCCAGCAGCCAAGAAACCCCTAGCTCCGGAGAGACCCAGTACTTC.

At least ten counts were recorded for this clonotype. This chain connects TRBV7-8 to TRBJ2-1, with a possible D match to TRBD1 (6 bases). V shed 4 bases and J shed 4 bases, with 14 bases lying between them. This CDR3 has 15 residues. CDR1 SGHVS and CDR2 FQNEAQ come from the germline V gene. DNA for the CDR3: TGTGCCAGCAGCTCCGACAGGTTTATATACAATGAGCAGTTCTTC. It codes for CASSSDRFIYNEQFF.

This clonotype was observed many times. V is TRBV12-3 or TRBV12-4 and J is TRBJ2-7, with TRBD1 identical over 9 bases. The ends lost 6 bases at V and 3 bases at J; junction bases unmatched: 6. This CDR3 is built from 14 residues. The chain's CDR3 is CASRSGTGLYEQYF. CDR3 bases: TGTGCCAGCAGATCCGGGACAGGGCTCTACGAGCAGTACTTC.

This clonotype appeared many times. The chain has TRBV7-9 and TRBJ2-1; D tentatively reads TRBD1 or TRBD2 (5 bases each). The CDR3 is made up of 14 amino acids. Germline V gene lookup returns CDR1 SEHNR and CDR2 FQNEAQ (reference sequence). The V end lost 3 bases, the J end lost 6 bases, and 12 bases lay between the germline ends. The DNA for the CDR3 is TGTGCCAGCAGCTTGGCCGCCGGGGCCAATGAGCAGTTCTTC. Its protein product is CASSLAAGANEQFF. The whole variable domain, remainder taken from reference TRBV7-9 and TRBJ2-1, is DTGVSQNPRHKITKRGQNVTFRCDPISEHNRLYWYRQTLGQGPEFLTYFQNEAQLEKSRLLSDRFSAERPKGSFSTLEIQRTEQGDSAMYLCASSLAAGANEQFFGPGTRLTVL.

The chain is built from TRBV5-1 and TRBJ1-4, with D possibly TRBD1 on 5 matching bases. The germline V and J ends were trimmed by 1 base and 4 bases, with 11 bases remaining between them. This CDR3 has 15 residues. Germline-derived CDR1 and CDR2 are SGHRS and YFSETQ. CDR3 sequence: CASSLRAGVNEKLFF. The CDR3, as DNA: TGCGCCAGCAGCTTGAGAGCGGGGGTTAATGAAAAACTGTTTTTT.

This clonotype has just a few counts. The V gene is TRBV20-1, the J gene TRBJ1-1; the D is unclear. The germline CDR1 and CDR2 sequences are DFQATT and SNEGSKA (reference sequence). The CDR3 contains 13 residues. CDR3 in amino acids: CRSILDENTEAFF. In nucleotides, the CDR3 is TGCAGGAGTATCCTGGACGAGAACACTGAAGCTTTCTTT.

This clonotype was observed at least ten times. The chain recombines TRBV5-1 with TRBJ1-1; D uncertain. Between the trimmed V and J ends, which lost 0 bases and 10 bases, there was a span of 7 bases. Per the germline V gene, CDR1 is SGHRS and CDR2 is YFSETQ. The CDR3 consists of 11 residues. The CDR3: CASSLGGVAFF. As DNA, the CDR3 is TGCGCCAGCAGCTTGGGGGGAGTAGCTTTCTTT.

In this sample, this clonotype turned up a few times. The rearrangement joins TRBV27 to TRBJ2-3, with 9 bases identical to TRBD2. Germline V CDR1 and CDR2: MNHEY, SMNVEV (reference sequence). The CDR3 extends over 15 amino acids. V was pared by 6 bases and J by 5 bases, with 9 bases of the junction left unmatched. This chain's CDR3 is CASRDPAGGIDTQYF. The CDR3 DNA reads TGTGCCAGCAGGGACCCGGCGGGGGGGATAGATACGCAGTATTTT.

The gene calls are TRBV9 and TRBJ1-1; 9 bases map to TRBD1. The CDR3 spans 15 residues. V dropped 5 bases and J dropped 3; count of bases not matched to a gene: 8. CDR1 is SGDLS, CDR2 YYNGEE, per germline. The CDR3 nucleotides are TGTGCCAGCAGAAGGACAGGGGCCGGGGACACTGAAGCTTTCTTT. Amino acid sequence: CASRRTGAGDTEAFF.